This TCR beta chain was recorded in a study of cytotoxic CD8 clonotypes in ibrutinib-treated CLL. Study at large: There were around twelve relapsed/refractory patients and around 15 treatment-naive patients, and 17 were IGHV unmutated. Findings of the study overall: Public clonotypes occurred uncommonly; on treatment, they contracted or remained stable. Clonality rose at ibrutinib response, held steady in sustained remission, and fell toward baseline at progression. Clonality measured at baseline exceeded age-matched healthy donors, tracking circulating CD8+ T-cell counts.

On this clone: Its antigen is undetermined.

The CDR3 contains 12 residues. Germline V gene lookup returns CDR1 LNHDA and CDR2 SQIVND (reference sequence). V lost 2 bases and J lost 7, with 6 bases in between. Here immunoSEQ multiplex PCR was the method, and the copy in TCRdb shows in-frame clones only, minus some. The sample shows about 140,000 clones, approximately 80% of them seen only once. Sample: PBMCs, taken after 36 months of ibrutinib treatment. This chain uses TRBV19 with TRBJ2-4; D is possibly TRBD2 (5 bases). This sequence originates from a human donor with chronic lymphocytic leukemia. The CDR3 spells CASSIRGNIQYF. The CDR3 DNA reads TGTGCCAGTAGTATACGAGGGAACATTCAGTACTTC.